The rows below give T cell receptor beta chains drawn from one sample of a study of vaccination effects on CD4 cells after COVID-19. No antigen has been assigned to these receptors. Method: immunoSEQ multiplex PCR; TCRdb's copy keeps in-frame clones and lacks some. The repertoire holds fewer than 55,000 clones, with 76% as singletons. Sequencing used CD4+ T cells from PBMCs cultured without peptide, obtained after COVID-19 vaccination. These receptors were obtained from a human donor who had a prior SARS-CoV-2 infection. The CDR3 runs from the conserved cysteine through the conserved F or W. The order of the fields is clone size, D gene, J gene, V gene, CDR3 protein, CDR3 DNA. A D gene is named only where the DNA matches it firmly. The size entry is marked missing in some rows and otherwise reads once, few, many or a size class.

NA	NA	TRBJ2-1	TRBV9	CASSVSGTHNEQFF	TGTGCCAGCAGCGTCTCCGGGACCCACAATGAGCAGTTCTTC
NA	NA	TRBJ2-1	TRBV25-1	CASSTGLGGQFF	TGTGCCAGCAGTACAGGACTCGGGGGGCAGTTCTTC
NA	TRBD2	TRBJ2-5	TRBV15	CATASGGAGETQYF	TGTGCCACCGCTAGCGGGGGGGCCGGGGAGACCCAGTACTTC
NA	NA	TRBJ1-1	TRBV7-6	CASSSRLDRRKNTEAFF	TGTGCCAGCAGCTCACGATTGGACCGGAGAAAGAACACTGAAGCTTTCTTT
NA	NA	TRBJ2-7	TRBV7-2	CASSIALLGEQYF	TGTGCCAGCAGCATAGCGCTACTGGGGGAGCAGTACTTC
few	NA	TRBJ2-6	TRBV19	CASSGPGANVLTF	TGTGCCAGTAGCGGACCTGGGGCCAACGTCCTGACTTTC
NA	NA	TRBJ2-7	TRBV4-3	CASSQERGEQYF	TGCGCCAGCAGCCAAGAGAGGGGGGAGCAGTACTTC
NA	NA	TRBJ1-4	TRBV5-1	CASTRAPPATNEKLFF	TGCGCCAGCACCCGGGCCCCCCCTGCAACTAATGAAAAACTGTTTTTT
NA	TRBD2	TRBJ2-1	TRBV25-1	CASTTSGRASSYNEQFF	TGTGCCAGCACGACTAGCGGGAGGGCCAGCTCCTACAATGAGCAGTTCTTC
NA	NA	TRBJ1-5	TRBV10-2	CASSSGEGQPQHF	TGCGCCAGCAGTTCCGGGGAGGGACAGCCCCAGCATTTT
NA	NA	TRBJ2-2	TRBV6-5	CASSYSWDVPGRELFF	TGTGCCAGCAGTTACTCCTGGGACGTCCCAGGGAGGGAGCTGTTTTTT
NA	NA	TRBJ2-7	TRBV15	CATRSLAHSYEQYF	TGTGCCACCAGAAGCCTAGCGCATTCCTACGAGCAGTACTTC
NA	NA	TRBJ1-2	TRBV3-1/TRBV3-2	CASSQERVKGYTF	TGTGCCAGCAGCCAAGAAAGGGTAAAGGGCTACACCTTC
NA	NA	TRBJ1-3	TRBV5-1	CASTIAGLGNTIYF	TGCGCCAGCACCATAGCGGGGCTTGGAAACACCATATATTTT
NA	TRBD2	TRBJ2-7	TRBV5-1	CASSLLAGAIGRRGNEQYF	TGCGCCAGCAGCTTGCTAGCGGGAGCGATCGGTCGCCGGGGGAACGAGCAGTACTTC
NA	TRBD2	TRBJ2-7	TRBV25-1	CASSGTSGPYEQYF	TGTGCCAGCAGTGGGACTAGCGGACCTTACGAGCAGTACTTC
once	NA	TRBJ2-2	TRBV6-4	CASRDTSRTGELFF	TGTGCCAGCAGGGATACTAGTCGCACCGGGGAGCTGTTTTTT
NA	NA	TRBJ2-7	TRBV5-6	CASSLTPFRLPEQYF	TGTGCCAGCAGCTTAACCCCCTTCCGGCTTCCCGAGCAGTACTTC
NA	NA	TRBJ2-1	TRBV28	CASFGSYNEQFF	TGTGCCAGCTTTGGCTCCTACAATGAGCAGTTCTTC
few	TRBD2	TRBJ2-2	TRBV7-9	CASSLGASGIGELFF	TGTGCCAGCAGCTTAGGGGCTAGCGGGATCGGGGAGCTGTTTTTT
NA	NA	TRBJ2-3	TRBV6-2/TRBV6-3	CASSRITDTQYF	TGTGCCAGCAGCCGAATCACAGATACGCAGTATTTT
few	NA	TRBJ2-7	TRBV12-5	CASGLVVKPSYEQYF	TGTGCTAGTGGTTTGGTAGTTAAGCCTTCCTACGAGCAGTACTTC
NA	NA	TRBJ1-2	TRBV28	CASSQTPDYYGYTF	TGTGCCAGCAGTCAAACCCCAGATTACTATGGCTACACCTTC
NA	TRBD2	TRBJ2-1	TRBV7-6	CASSSPSGGAPGEQFF	TGTGCCAGCAGCTCTCCTAGCGGGGGGGCCCCAGGTGAGCAGTTCTTC
NA	NA	TRBJ2-7	TRBV2	CASSEQGISYEQYF	TGTGCCAGCAGTGAACAGGGAATCTCCTACGAGCAGTACTTC
NA	NA	TRBJ1-1	TRBV2	CASSDLGTWAEAFF	TGTGCCAGCAGTGATCTTGGGACGTGGGCTGAAGCTTTCTTT
few	NA	TRBJ2-7	TRBV7-8	CASSSRAQGPDEQYF	TGTGCCAGCAGCTCTCGGGCGCAGGGGCCGGACGAGCAGTACTTC
NA	NA	TRBJ1-5	TRBV6-6	CASSHLFQSNQPQHF	TGTGCCAGCAGTCACCTATTTCAGAGCAATCAGCCCCAGCATTTT
NA	NA	TRBJ1-1	TRBV19	CASSSRGATEAFF	TGTGCCAGTAGTAGTAGAGGGGCCACTGAAGCTTTCTTT
NA	NA	TRBJ2-4	TRBV30	CAWSKKGAKNIQYF	TGTGCCTGGAGTAAGAAGGGGGCCAAAAACATTCAGTACTTC
NA	TRBD2	TRBJ2-3	TRBV10-3	CAISAGLAGGVDTQYF	TGTGCCATCAGTGCTGGACTAGCGGGAGGCGTAGATACGCAGTATTTT
NA	NA	TRBJ2-2	TRBV5-8	CASSSGIARRLFF	TGTGCCAGCAGCTCTGGGATCGCCAGGAGACTGTTTTTT
few	NA	TRBJ2-3	TRBV18	CASSFLGDGYSSTDTQYF	TGTGCCAGCTCATTTCTCGGGGACGGATATTCTAGCACAGATACGCAGTATTTT
NA	TRBD1	TRBJ1-1	TRBV4-3	CASSPQGGGEAFF	TGCGCCAGCAGCCCCCAGGGGGGGGGTGAAGCTTTCTTT
NA	NA	TRBJ2-6	TRBV15	CATSMNQGTGANVLTF	TGTGCCACCAGCATGAATCAGGGAACTGGGGCCAACGTCCTGACTTTC
NA	NA	TRBJ2-5	TRBV6-5	CASSYEAGYNGETQYF	TGTGCCAGCAGTTACGAGGCGGGGTACAACGGAGAGACCCAGTACTTC
NA	TRBD2	TRBJ2-7	TRBV27	CASSFRTSGYEQYF	TGTGCCAGCAGTTTCAGGACTAGCGGGTACGAGCAGTACTTC
few	NA	TRBJ2-5	TRBV2	CASRNRDRQETQYF	TGTGCCAGCAGAAACAGGGACCGGCAAGAGACCCAGTACTTC
NA	NA	TRBJ1-5	TRBV18	CASSPQGWQPQHF	TGTGCCAGCTCACCACAGGGTTGGCAGCCCCAGCATTTT
NA	NA	TRBJ2-2	TRBV5-1	CASSSRQRNTGELFF	TGCGCCAGCAGCTCACGACAGAGGAACACCGGGGAGCTGTTTTTT
NA	NA	TRBJ2-5	TRBV5-6	CASSLVQEETQYF	TGTGCCAGCAGCTTGGTTCAGGAAGAGACCCAGTACTTC
NA	TRBD1	TRBJ1-2	TRBV4-3	CASSQDPGGYGYTF	TGCGCCAGCAGCCAAGATCCAGGGGGCTATGGCTACACCTTC
NA	TRBD1	TRBJ1-1	TRBV5-8	CASSGTGTGPLGAFF	TGTGCCAGCAGCGGTACCGGGACAGGGCCCTTGGGAGCTTTCTTT
NA	TRBD1	TRBJ1-2	TRBV7-2	CASSFRQGEGGGYTF	TGTGCCAGCAGCTTTCGACAGGGCGAAGGAGGTGGCTACACCTTC
NA	TRBD2	TRBJ2-6	TRBV7-3	CASSYPPGLAGSSGANVLTF	TGTGCCAGCAGCTACCCTCCGGGACTAGCGGGGAGCTCTGGGGCCAACGTCCTGACTTTC
NA	NA	TRBJ2-5	TRBV15	CATSIGAVAGWWPQYF	TGTGCCACCAGCATCGGTGCCGTCGCGGGGTGGTGGCCCCAGTACTTC
NA	TRBD2	TRBJ2-1	TRBV6-2/TRBV6-3	CASSYVSGRADEQFF	TGTGCCAGCAGTTACGTTAGCGGGAGGGCTGATGAGCAGTTCTTC
NA	NA	TRBJ1-2	TRBV19	CASSIAGTDGYTF	TGTGCCAGTAGTATAGCAGGGACCGATGGCTACACCTTC
NA	TRBD1	TRBJ1-6	TRBV2	CASSSTGAGRNSPLHF	TGTGCCAGCAGTTCGACAGGGGCCGGTCGGAATTCACCCCTCCACTTT
NA	TRBD1	TRBJ1-2	TRBV4-1	CASSREVWRTGVDGYTF	TGCGCCAGCAGCCGCGAAGTCTGGAGGACAGGGGTCGATGGCTACACCTTC
NA	NA	TRBJ1-4	TRBV5-4	CASSLETGSNEKLFF	TGTGCCAGCAGCTTGGAGACAGGATCTAATGAAAAACTGTTTTTT